Below are 28 T cell receptor beta chains sequenced from a single sample in a study of blood T cell repertoires in COVID-19. TCRdb keeps only in-frame clones here, not all; method: immunoSEQ multiplex PCR. The sample holds about 68,000 clones, more than 80% seen once. The sequenced material came from peripheral blood. The origin of the receptors is a man aged 25-45 years with acute or convalescent COVID-19.

The sample holds a few counts of this clone. This chain connects TRBV5-1 to TRBJ2-7; the D is unclear. The V gene lost 4 bases and the J gene lost 0 bases, with 11 bases spanning the gap. This CDR3 is 14 amino acids long. CDR1 SGHRS and CDR2 YFSETQ come from the germline V gene. The chain's CDR3 is CASSARVDSYEQYF. The CDR3 DNA reads TGCGCCAGCAGCGCCCGGGTCGACTCCTACGAGCAGTACTTC.

This chain joins TRBV7-9 and TRBJ2-1, with D unclear. Germline V lookup: CDR1 SEHNR, CDR2 FQNEAQ (reference sequence). The CDR3 is made up of 14 amino acids. Trimming stripped 3 bases from V and 7 bases from J, with 13 bases between. As DNA, the CDR3 is TGTGCCAGCAGCTTTCTACAGATCCTAAATGAGCAGTTCTTC. It is translated as CASSFLQILNEQFF.

Comment on this clone: Other DNA sequences in this specimen translate into the identical CDR3. The rearrangement links TRBV7-9 to TRBJ2-3; TRBD2 matches 7 bases. Per the germline V gene, CDR1 is SEHNR and CDR2 is FQNEAQ (reference sequence). V trimming: 1 base; J trimming: 4 bases; junction bases outside the gene matches: 2. This CDR3 has 14 amino acids. This CDR3 reads CASSLVAGADTQYF. CDR3 nucleotides: TGTGCCAGCAGCTTAGTGGCGGGGGCAGATACGCAGTATTTT.

This chain links TRBV27 with TRBJ1-6; the match to TRBD1 covers 7 bases. V shed 7 bases, J shed 5 bases, and the junction held 2 bases outside the gene matches. Looked up from germline, CDR1 is MNHEY and CDR2 is SMNVEV (reference sequence). This CDR3 is built from 13 residues. The CDR3 is CASKTGDNSPLHF. CDR3 in DNA: TGTGCCAGCAAAACAGGGGATAATTCACCCCTCCACTTT.

This chain connects TRBV5-4 to TRBJ2-2, with D maybe TRBD2 (6 bases). Germline-derived CDR1 and CDR2 are SGHNT and YYREEE (reference sequence). The CDR3 has 13 amino acids. Trimming pared 3 bases from V and 6 bases from J, leaving 9 bases between. This chain's CDR3 is CASSSWGAGELFF. CDR3 DNA sequence: TGTGCCAGCAGCTCCTGGGGGGCCGGGGAGCTGTTTTTT.

V usage is TRBV6-5 and J usage is TRBJ2-7, with D perhaps matching TRBD2 (5 bases). The CDR3 sequence is 13 residues long. V was pared by 8 bases and J by 0 bases, with 11 bases between. Per germline, CDR1 MNHEY and CDR2 SVGAGI. CDR3 region: CASLNRDSYEQYF. Here the CDR3 DNA reads TGTGCCAGCCTAAACCGGGACTCCTACGAGCAGTACTTC.

CDR3 residues: CASRPDRGLHTIYF. CDR3 bases: TGCGCCAGCAGACCCGACAGGGGTTTACACACCATATATTTT. The rearrangement joins TRBV10-1 to TRBJ1-3; 8 bases line up with TRBD1. The V and J ends lost 6 bases and 8 bases, in that order; junction bases with no gene match: 9. Per the germline V gene, CDR1 is WNHNN and CDR2 is SYGVQD (reference sequence). The CDR3 length is 14 residues.

This chain connects TRBV12-3 or TRBV12-4 to TRBJ2-2; D is uncertain. V was trimmed by 6 bases and J by 8 bases, leaving 10 bases between them. The CDR3 loop spans 12 amino acids. DNA of the CDR3: TGTGCCAGCAGCTATTTCACTGGGGAGCTGTTTTTT. It codes for CASSYFTGELFF.

J is TRBJ2-7 and V is TRBV28, with D maybe TRBD2 (5 bases). Trimming pared 7 bases from V and 6 bases from J, leaving 19 bases between. There are 14 residues in the CDR3. Germline V CDR1 and CDR2: MDHEN, SYDVKM. The CDR3 spells CASTPTSRLAEQYF. The CDR3 nucleotides read TGTGCCAGCACCCCCACTAGTCGTTTGGCCGAGCAGTACTTC.

The chain is built from TRBV18 and TRBJ2-1; D gene unclear. From germline, CDR1 is KGHSH and CDR2 LQKENI. The length of the CDR3 is 13 residues. Trimming removed 2 bases at V and 5 bases at J, with 7 bases between. The CDR3 reads CASSPGQNNEQFF. CDR3 coding DNA: TGTGCCAGCTCACCAGGGCAGAACAATGAGCAGTTCTTC.

This clone has only one observation. J is TRBJ1-5 and V is TRBV27; perhaps TRBD1 as D (5 bases). Deletions cut 8 bases from V and 3 bases from J, with 17 bases between. The CDR3 contains 15 residues. CDR1 MNHEY and CDR2 SMNVEV come from the germline V gene (reference sequence). CDR3: CASAPQPGPNQPQHF. In nucleotides, the CDR3 is TGTGCCAGCGCCCCCCAGCCAGGGCCCAATCAGCCCCAGCATTTT.

The genes are TRBV27 and TRBJ2-7; maybe TRBD1 (6 bases). Trimming pared 5 bases from V and 1 base from J, leaving 12 bases between. Germline loops: CDR1 MNHEY, CDR2 SMNVEV (reference sequence). The CDR3 runs 14 residues. CDR3 nucleotides: TGTGCCAGCAGTCTTTCCAGGGGATCCTACGAGCAGTACTTC. Residues: CASSLSRGSYEQYF.

This clone appeared a single time. The chain links TRBV11-2 to TRBJ2-1; 8 bases are a match to TRBD1. The CDR3 loop spans 15 amino acids. Losses at the gene ends were 4 bases for V and 2 bases for J; bases not matched to a gene: 4. Germline V CDR1 and CDR2: SGHAT, FQNNGV. Here the CDR3 DNA reads TGTGCCAGCAGCTCGGACAGGGACCCCTACAATGAGCAGTTCTTC. Protein product: CASSSDRDPYNEQFF. The variable domain in full, completed from reference TRBV11-2 and TRBJ2-1, reads EAGVAQSPRYKIIEKRQSVAFWCNPISGHATLYWYQQILGQGPKLLIQFQNNGVVDDSQLPKDRFSAERLKGVDSTLKIQPAKLEDSAVYLCASSSDRDPYNEQFFGPGTRLTVL.

The DNA for the CDR3 is TGTGCCAGCAGCGGGGAGGCCTTTAACTATGGCTACACCTTC. Translated, it gives CASSGEAFNYGYTF. The rearrangement joins TRBV6-6 to TRBJ1-2; no firm D call. Per the germline V gene, CDR1 is MNHNY and CDR2 is SVGAGI (reference sequence). CDR3 length: 14 amino acids. The ends were cut back, 6 bases at V and 1 base at J, with 12 bases in the middle.

This chain connects TRBV11-3 to TRBJ2-3; 8 bases align to TRBD1. The germline CDR1 and CDR2 sequences are SGHNT and YENEEA. V gave up 5 bases and J gave up 1 base; unmatched junction bases: 2. The length of the CDR3 is 14 residues. The CDR3 DNA reads as TGTGCCAGCAGCCCGGGACAGGGCACAGATACGCAGTATTTT. Translating it yields CASSPGQGTDTQYF. The variable domain in full, with the rest retrieved from reference TRBV11-3 and TRBJ2-3, is EAGVVQSPRYKIIEKKQPVAFWCNPISGHNTLYWYLQNLGQGPELLIRYENEEAVDDSQLPKDRFSAERLKGVDSTLKIQPAELGDSAVYLCASSPGQGTDTQYFGPGTRLTVL.

The V and J genes are TRBV14 and TRBJ1-4; 8 positions agree with TRBD1. The CDR3 runs to 16 residues. Germline CDR1 reads SGHDN; CDR2 reads FVKESK. Unmatched junction bases numbered 9, after V lost 4 bases and J lost 5 bases. The CDR3: CASSLDRGGENEKLFF. The CDR3 region has the DNA TGTGCCAGCAGCCTCGACAGGGGTGGAGAGAATGAAAAACTGTTTTTT.

The V call is TRBV3-1 (or the pseudogene TRBV3-2), the J call TRBJ1-2, with D hard to call. V lost 4 bases to trimming and J lost 8 bases, with 20 bases between them. Germline loops: CDR1 LGHDT, CDR2 YNNKEL (reference sequence). The CDR3 totals 15 residues. In DNA, the CDR3 is TGTGCCAGCAGCCGCGTTCTTGGACGGGCGGGGGGCTACACCTTC. Residues: CASSRVLGRAGGYTF.

The rearrangement links TRBV28 to TRBJ1-3, with D uncertain. Germline lookup yields CDR1 MDHEN and CDR2 SYDVKM. V gave up 8 bases and J gave up 4 bases, with 6 bases separating them. The CDR3 totals 11 residues. The CDR3 is CASREGNTIYF. The CDR3 DNA reads as TGTGCCAGCCGAGAGGGAAACACCATATATTTT.

This chain uses TRBV14 with TRBJ2-5, with 7 bases aligning to TRBD2. J was trimmed by 4 bases and V by 2 bases; bases with no gene match: 4. The CDR3 runs 14 residues. CDR1 is SGHDN, CDR2 FVKESK, per germline. The CDR3 protein is CASSQWEGSETQYF. As DNA, the CDR3 is TGTGCCAGCAGCCAATGGGAGGGATCAGAGACCCAGTACTTC.

This rearrangement joins TRBV28 to TRBJ2-3, with 11 bases lining up with TRBD1. Germline loops: CDR1 MDHEN, CDR2 SYDVKM. After removal of 6 bases from V and 8 bases from J, the junction contained 10 bases not matched to a gene. This CDR3 is built from 15 residues. The CDR3 reads CASSFGTGGRVTQYF. The CDR3 coding sequence is TGTGCCAGCAGCTTCGGGACAGGGGGACGAGTTACGCAGTATTTT.

This clone was seen only a few times. J is TRBJ1-5 and V is TRBV19; 9 nucleotides match TRBD1. The V gene end was trimmed by 4 bases and the J gene end by 3 bases; junction bases not matched to a gene: 4. Germline V gives CDR1 LNHDA, CDR2 SQIVND (reference sequence). The length of the CDR3 is 15 residues. The CDR3 is CASSTYRGHNQPQHF. As DNA, the CDR3 is TGTGCCAGTAGTACCTACAGGGGGCACAATCAGCCCCAGCATTTT.

Ten or more counts support this clone. The gene calls are TRBV7-2 and TRBJ2-3, with TRBD1 matching over 9 bases. The J segment lost 2 bases and the V segment lost 5 bases, leaving 14 bases of the junction unmatched. The CDR3 is made up of 18 amino acids. Germline-derived CDR1 and CDR2 are SGHTA and FQGNSA. CDR3 loop: CASSHVTGGAGLTDTQYF. DNA of the CDR3: TGTGCCAGCAGCCACGTTACAGGGGGCGCTGGCCTCACAGATACGCAGTATTTT.

The chain has TRBV5-1 and TRBJ2-3, with D possibly matching TRBD1 (6 bases). Trimming left V 4 bases short and J 3 bases short, with 15 bases between. Germline-derived CDR1 and CDR2 are SGHRS and YFSETQ. This CDR3 is built from 15 residues. CDR3 in amino acids: CASSGMTGATDTQYF. The DNA of the CDR3 is TGCGCCAGCAGCGGGATGACAGGCGCTACAGATACGCAGTATTTT.

The chain uses TRBV7-3 and TRBJ2-6, with 8 bases identical to TRBD2. From germline, CDR1 is SGHTA and CDR2 FQGTGA. V shed 5 bases, J shed 2 bases, and the junction held 5 bases outside the gene matches. The CDR3 spans 16 residues. CDR3 sequence: CASSPHGGAGANVLTF. The CDR3 DNA sequence: TGTGCCAGCAGCCCCCACGGGGGGGCTGGGGCCAACGTCCTGACTTTC. Full variable domain (missing parts from reference TRBV7-3 and TRBJ2-6): GAGVSQTPSNKVTEKGKYVELRCDPISGHTALYWYRQSLGQGPEFLIYFQGTGAADDSGLPNDRFFAVRPEGSVSTLKIQRTERGDSAVYLCASSPHGGAGANVLTFGAGSRLTVL.

This chain connects TRBV11-1 to TRBJ1-2; TRBD1 matches at 10 bases. This CDR3 region has 15 residues. V shed 6 bases and J 8 bases; nucleotides not matched to a gene: 12. CDR1 and CDR2 from the germline V gene are SGHAT and FQDESV (reference sequence). The CDR3 DNA reads TGTGCCAGCAGGCATGCCGGGACAGGGGTTGGCGGCTACACCTTC. Translated: CASRHAGTGVGGYTF.

CDR3 loop: CASSFFVSTDTQYF. The CDR3 DNA follows: TGTGCCAGCAGCTTTTTCGTTAGCACAGATACGCAGTATTTT. This rearrangement joins TRBV5-5 to TRBJ2-3; D gene ambiguous. Trimming took 2 bases from V and 0 from J, leaving 7 bases between them. CDR3 length equals 14 residues. Germline CDR1 SGHKS, CDR2 YYEKEE (reference sequence).

The chain is built from TRBV19 and TRBJ1-1; 8 nucleotides match TRBD1. Germline assignment: CDR1 LNHDA and CDR2 SQIVND (reference sequence). This CDR3 is 13 amino acids long. The J segment lost 4 bases and the V segment lost 10 bases, leaving 8 bases of the junction unmatched. The CDR3 loop reads CATRPGQGTEAFF. CDR3 coding DNA: TGTGCCACTCGCCCCGGACAGGGCACTGAAGCTTTCTTT.

The chain recombines TRBV29-1 with TRBJ2-7; 9 nucleotides match TRBD1. The germline CDR1 and CDR2 sequences are SQVTM and ANQGSEA. This CDR3 comprises 14 residues. Trimming took 6 bases from V and 1 from J; bases not matched to a gene: 7. The DNA for the CDR3 is TGCAGCGTCAATCCCGGGACAGGGTCCTACGAGCAGTACTTC. Residues: CSVNPGTGSYEQYF.